This T cell receptor (beta chain) appears in the sequencing data of a study of blood T cell repertoires in COVID-19. Study overall: The samples span acute and convalescent COVID-19 from the United States, Italy and Spain. PBMCs, B-cell-depleted T cells, or T cells provided the cDNA or gDNA that made up the material.

In the source study's methods: Amplifying reference gene primers gave estimates of nucleated cell counts. The protocol was immunoSEQ multiplex PCR, while the TCRdb copy is restricted to in-frame clones and leaves out a portion. The V and J calls and clone size were taken over from that table, and D and trimming were inferred from the DNA. The sample has 470,000 or so clones; around 88% are singletons. There are 15 residues in the CDR3. Germline values: CDR1 MDHEN, CDR2 SYDVKM. With 3 bases clipped from V and 5 bases from J, the junction kept 3 bases outside the gene matches. This TCR was sampled from a woman in her twenties or thirties with acute or convalescent COVID-19. The source material was peripheral blood. The chain recombines TRBV28 with TRBJ2-1; 11 nucleotides align to TRBD2. CDR3 bases: TGTGCCAGCAGTTTGCTAGCGGGGGGCAACAATGAGCAGTTCTTC. Its protein product is CASSLLAGGNNEQFF.